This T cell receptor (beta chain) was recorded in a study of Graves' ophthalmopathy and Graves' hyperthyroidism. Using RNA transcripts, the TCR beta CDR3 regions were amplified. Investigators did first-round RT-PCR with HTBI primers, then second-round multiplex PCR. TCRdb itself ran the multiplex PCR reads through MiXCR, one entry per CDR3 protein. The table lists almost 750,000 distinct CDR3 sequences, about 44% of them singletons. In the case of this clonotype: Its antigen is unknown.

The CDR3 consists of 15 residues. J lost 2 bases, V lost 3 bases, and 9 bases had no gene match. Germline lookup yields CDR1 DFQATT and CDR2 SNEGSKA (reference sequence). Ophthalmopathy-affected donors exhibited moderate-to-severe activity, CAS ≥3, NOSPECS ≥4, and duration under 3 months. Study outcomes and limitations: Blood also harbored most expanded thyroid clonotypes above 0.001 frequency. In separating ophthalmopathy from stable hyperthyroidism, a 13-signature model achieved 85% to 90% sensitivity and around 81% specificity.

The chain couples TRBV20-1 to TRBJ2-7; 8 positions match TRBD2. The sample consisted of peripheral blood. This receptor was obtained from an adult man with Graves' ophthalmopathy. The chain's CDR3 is CSARPGGNTPYEQYF. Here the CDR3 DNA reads TGCAGTGCTAGGCCGGGGGGGAATACACCCTACGAGCAGTACTTC.